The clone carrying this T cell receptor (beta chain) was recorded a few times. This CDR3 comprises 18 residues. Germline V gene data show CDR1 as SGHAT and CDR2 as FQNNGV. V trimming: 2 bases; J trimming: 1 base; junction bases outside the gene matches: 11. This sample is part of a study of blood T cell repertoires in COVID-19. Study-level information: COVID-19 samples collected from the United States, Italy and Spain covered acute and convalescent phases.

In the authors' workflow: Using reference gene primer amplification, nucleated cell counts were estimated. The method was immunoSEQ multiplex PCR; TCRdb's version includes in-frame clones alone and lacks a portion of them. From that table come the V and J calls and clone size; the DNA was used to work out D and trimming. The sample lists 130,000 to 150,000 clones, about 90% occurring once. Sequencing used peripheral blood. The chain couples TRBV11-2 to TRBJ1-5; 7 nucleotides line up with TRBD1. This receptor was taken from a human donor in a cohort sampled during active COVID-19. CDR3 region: CASSLKGPTGTSNQPQHF. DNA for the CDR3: TGTGCCAGCAGCTTAAAGGGGCCGACAGGGACGAGCAATCAGCCCCAGCATTTT.